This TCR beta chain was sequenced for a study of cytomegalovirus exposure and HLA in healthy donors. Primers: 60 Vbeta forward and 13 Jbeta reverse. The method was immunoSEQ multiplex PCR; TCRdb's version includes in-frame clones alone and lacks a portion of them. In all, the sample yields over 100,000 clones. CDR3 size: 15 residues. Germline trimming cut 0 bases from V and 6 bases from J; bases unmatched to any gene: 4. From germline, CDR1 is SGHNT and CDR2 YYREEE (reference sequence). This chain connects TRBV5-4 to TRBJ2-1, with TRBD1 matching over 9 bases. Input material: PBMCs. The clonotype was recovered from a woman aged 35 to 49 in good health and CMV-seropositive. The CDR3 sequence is CASSLVGTGFNEQFF. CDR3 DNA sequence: TGTGCCAGCAGCTTGGTTGGGACAGGGTTCAATGAGCAGTTCTTC.